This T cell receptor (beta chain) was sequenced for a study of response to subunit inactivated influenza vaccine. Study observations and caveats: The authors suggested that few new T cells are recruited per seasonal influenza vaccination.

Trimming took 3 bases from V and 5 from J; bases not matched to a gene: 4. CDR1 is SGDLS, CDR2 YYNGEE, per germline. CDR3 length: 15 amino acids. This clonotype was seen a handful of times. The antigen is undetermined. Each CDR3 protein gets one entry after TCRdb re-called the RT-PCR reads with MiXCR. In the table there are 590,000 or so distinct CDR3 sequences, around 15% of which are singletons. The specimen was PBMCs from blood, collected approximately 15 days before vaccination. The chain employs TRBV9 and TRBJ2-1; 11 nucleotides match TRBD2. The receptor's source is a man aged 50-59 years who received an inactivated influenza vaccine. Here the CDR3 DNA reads TGTGCCAGCAGCGGGGGACTAGCGGACAACAATGAGCAGTTCTTC. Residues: CASSGGLADNNEQFF.